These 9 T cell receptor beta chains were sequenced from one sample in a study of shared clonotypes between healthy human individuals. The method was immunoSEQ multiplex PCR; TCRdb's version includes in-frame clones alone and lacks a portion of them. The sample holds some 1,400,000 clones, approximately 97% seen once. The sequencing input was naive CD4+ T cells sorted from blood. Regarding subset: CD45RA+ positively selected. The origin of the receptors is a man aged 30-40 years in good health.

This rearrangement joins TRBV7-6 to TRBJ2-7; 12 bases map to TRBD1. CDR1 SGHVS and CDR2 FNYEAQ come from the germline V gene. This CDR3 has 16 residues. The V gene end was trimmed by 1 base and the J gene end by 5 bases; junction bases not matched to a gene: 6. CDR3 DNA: TGTGCCAGCAGCTTAGGGGGACAGGGGGCTAGCGACGAGCAGTACTTC. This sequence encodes CASSLGGQGASDEQYF.

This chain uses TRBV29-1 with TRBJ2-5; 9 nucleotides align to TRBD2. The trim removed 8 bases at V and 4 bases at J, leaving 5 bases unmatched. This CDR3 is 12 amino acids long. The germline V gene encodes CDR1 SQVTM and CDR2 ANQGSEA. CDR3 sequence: CSLAGVGETQYF. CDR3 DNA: TGCAGCTTAGCGGGAGTGGGAGAGACCCAGTACTTC.

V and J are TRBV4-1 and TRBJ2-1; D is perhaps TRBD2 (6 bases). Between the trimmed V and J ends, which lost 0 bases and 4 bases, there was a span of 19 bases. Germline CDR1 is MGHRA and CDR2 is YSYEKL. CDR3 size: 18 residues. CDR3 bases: TGCGCCAGCAGCCAAGATGGGAGGTCCCCCTTTCTTTACAATGAGCAGTTCTTC. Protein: CASSQDGRSPFLYNEQFF.

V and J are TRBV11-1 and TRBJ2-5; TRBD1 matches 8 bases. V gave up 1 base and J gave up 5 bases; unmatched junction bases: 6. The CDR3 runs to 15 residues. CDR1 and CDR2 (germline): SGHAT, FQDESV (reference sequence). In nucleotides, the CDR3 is TGTGCCAGCAGCTTAGGCGCAGGGGGCCGGGAGACCCAGTACTTC. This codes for CASSLGAGGRETQYF.

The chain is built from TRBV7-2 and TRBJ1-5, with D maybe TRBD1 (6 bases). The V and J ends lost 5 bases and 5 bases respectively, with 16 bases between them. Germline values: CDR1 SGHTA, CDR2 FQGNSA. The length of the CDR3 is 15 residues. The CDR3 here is CASSAGGGPYQPQHF. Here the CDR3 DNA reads TGTGCCAGCAGCGCAGGCGGGGGGCCTTATCAGCCCCAGCATTTT.

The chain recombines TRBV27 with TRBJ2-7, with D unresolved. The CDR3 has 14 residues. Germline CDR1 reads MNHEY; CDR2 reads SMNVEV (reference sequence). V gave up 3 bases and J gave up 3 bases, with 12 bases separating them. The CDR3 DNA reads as TGTGCCAGCAGTTTCCAGTCTCAGTTCTACGAGCAGTACTTC. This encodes CASSFQSQFYEQYF.

As DNA, the CDR3 is TGTGCCAGCAGCTTAGAGTTCGGGGGGACTAATGAAAAACTGTTTTTT. Translation gives CASSLEFGGTNEKLFF. This chain joins TRBV7-9 and TRBJ1-4; D possibly corresponds to TRBD1 (5 bases). Germline V lookup: CDR1 SEHNR, CDR2 FQNEAQ (reference sequence). Trimming took off 1 base at V and 2 bases at J, with 11 bases between the two ends. The CDR3 runs 16 residues.

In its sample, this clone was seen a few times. This chain's CDR3 is CASSQDRGRQETQYF. In DNA form, the CDR3 reads TGTGCCAGCAGTCAGGACAGGGGGCGCCAAGAGACCCAGTACTTC. V gene TRBV2 combines with J gene TRBJ2-5; 11 nucleotides match TRBD1. The trim removed 5 bases at V and 1 base at J, leaving 3 bases unmatched. The V gene's germline CDR1 is SNHLY and CDR2 FYNNEI. The CDR3 spans 15 residues.

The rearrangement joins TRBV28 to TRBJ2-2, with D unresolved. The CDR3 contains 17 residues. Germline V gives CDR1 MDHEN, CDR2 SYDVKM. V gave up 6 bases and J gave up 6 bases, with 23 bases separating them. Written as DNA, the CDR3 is TGTGCCAGCAGACCCGTTACCGGGCCCTTCCTCGCCGGGGAGCTGTTTTTT. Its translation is CASRPVTGPFLAGELFF.